Listed below are T cell receptor beta chains from one sample, sequenced in a study of blood T cells in healthy people across ages. TCRdb reanalysed the 5' RACE reads using MiXCR and keeps one entry per CDR3 protein. In the table there are about 2 million distinct CDR3 sequences, roughly 52% of which are singletons. Sample: blood. The source of these receptors is a woman aged 35 to 49 in good health. Both conserved end residues are part of each CDR3. D genes are given only for firm matches. Clone size is given for some rows only: seen once, a few or many times, or a class if the clone is expanded.

clone_size j_call v_call d_call cdr3_aa cdr3_nt
NA TRBJ2-5 TRBV6-2/TRBV6-3 NA CASSSPIHDYQETQYF TGTGCCAGCAGTTCTCCCATCCACGACTACCAAGAGACCCAGTACTTC
NA TRBJ1-6 TRBV4-3 NA CASRQDLPGFNSPLHF TGCGCCAGCAGGCAAGATCTGCCGGGTTTCAATTCACCCCTCCACTTT
NA TRBJ2-2 TRBV2 NA CASNAQGTGELFF TGTGCCAGCAACGCACAGGGAACCGGGGAGCTGTTTTTT
NA TRBJ2-3 TRBV6-1 TRBD1 CASSPRRGLRSADTQYF TGTGCCAGCAGTCCTAGAAGGGGGCTTCGGAGCGCAGATACGCAGTATTTT
few TRBJ2-1 TRBV5-1 NA CASSLAQTFGEQFF TGCGCCAGCAGCTTGGCCCAAACCTTCGGTGAGCAGTTCTTC
few TRBJ2-6 TRBV29-1 NA CSVPVGSGANVLTF TGCAGCGTCCCCGTAGGTTCTGGGGCCAACGTCCTGACTTTC
few TRBJ2-7 TRBV4-1 TRBD2 CASSQDPTSGGFYEQYF TGCGCCAGCAGCCAAGATCCGACTAGCGGGGGTTTCTACGAGCAGTACTTC
NA TRBJ1-4 TRBV6-6 NA CASSSYQGGGEKLFF TGTGCCAGCAGTTCGTACCAGGGAGGAGGTGAAAAACTGTTTTTT
NA TRBJ2-3 TRBV20-1 TRBD1 CSAIRDSSTDTQYF TGCAGTGCTATCCGGGACAGTAGCACAGATACGCAGTATTTT
NA TRBJ2-3 TRBV12-3/TRBV12-4 TRBD2 CASGAGLAFSTQYF TGTGCCAGCGGCGCCGGACTAGCCTTTAGTACGCAGTATTTT
NA TRBJ2-5 TRBV28 NA CASSLWGLGETQYF TGTGCCAGCAGTTTATGGGGGCTGGGAGAGACCCAGTACTTC
once TRBJ2-1 TRBV19 NA CGTRAGHSYNEQFF TGTGGAACGAGGGCAGGGCATAGCTACAATGAGCAGTTCTTC
many TRBJ2-5 TRBV6-1 NA CASSETGETQYF TGTGCCAGCAGTGAGACCGGAGAGACCCAGTACTTC
NA TRBJ2-5 TRBV20-1 TRBD1 CSARVGRQGNPGETQYF TGCAGTGCTAGGGTGGGCCGACAGGGGAACCCGGGGGAGACCCAGTACTTC
few TRBJ2-5 TRBV12-3/TRBV12-4 NA CASSFGADGWLMETQYF TGTGCCAGCAGTTTCGGAGCCGACGGGTGGTTAATGGAGACCCAGTACTTC
NA TRBJ2-7 TRBV6-2/TRBV6-3 NA CASRNGGGYEQYF TGTGCCAGCAGAAACGGGGGAGGCTACGAGCAGTACTTC
NA TRBJ2-7 TRBV7-6 TRBD1 CASSPHRGYEQYF TGCGCCAGCAGCCCGCACAGGGGTTACGAGCAGTACTTC
NA TRBJ2-7 TRBV2 NA CARGAQSNYEQYF TGTGCCAGGGGCGCTCAGAGTAACTACGAGCAGTACTTC
many TRBJ2-3 TRBV20-1 TRBD2 CSSPPAGVTDTQYF TGCAGCTCCCCCCCGGCGGGGGTGACAGATACGCAGTATTTT
NA TRBJ2-5 TRBV27 NA CASSLSEGRGTQYF TGTGCCAGCAGTTTGTCAGAGGGTAGGGGGACCCAGTACTTC
NA TRBJ1-4 TRBV12-3/TRBV12-4 NA CASRPYGRGANEKLFF TGTGCCAGCAGACCCTACGGACGGGGGGCTAATGAAAAACTGTTTTTT
NA TRBJ1-1 TRBV20-1 NA CSAPKPGANTEAFF TGCAGTGCTCCTAAACCGGGGGCGAACACTGAAGCTTTCTTT
NA TRBJ2-1 TRBV4-1 NA CASSQDYGRSYNEQFF TGCGCCAGCAGCCAAGATTATGGCAGGTCCTACAATGAGCAGTTCTTC
NA TRBJ2-7 TRBV7-2 NA CASSLRWGLSSDNEQYF TGTGCCAGCAGCCTACGATGGGGCCTCTCATCAGACAATGAGCAGTACTTC
NA TRBJ1-4 TRBV11-2 NA CASSLRVGVGEKLFF TGTGCCAGCAGCTTACGTGTCGGGGTCGGGGAAAAACTGTTTTTT
NA TRBJ2-3 TRBV24-1 NA CTTSDEKSSTDTQYF TGTACCACCAGTGATGAGAAGTCTAGCACAGATACGCAGTATTTT
once TRBJ2-7 TRBV15 TRBD1 CATRRDRAYEQYF TGTGCCACCAGGAGAGACAGGGCCTACGAGCAGTACTTC
few TRBJ2-3 TRBV6-2/TRBV6-3 NA CASSYFGGGVILAQYF TGTGCCAGCAGTTACTTCGGCGGTGGAGTAATACTTGCGCAGTATTTT
NA TRBJ2-2 TRBV4-2 NA CASSQVYTGELFF TGTGCCAGCAGCCAAGTTTATACCGGGGAGCTGTTTTTT
few TRBJ2-7 TRBV7-2 NA CASSLVSARAHEQYF TGTGCCAGCAGCTTAGTATCTGCCAGGGCCCACGAGCAGTACTTC
few TRBJ2-5 TRBV5-6 NA CASSSSMEGTQYF TGTGCCAGCAGCTCCTCCATGGAAGGGACCCAGTACTTC
NA TRBJ2-3 TRBV24-1 NA CATSDFGGNTDTQYF TGTGCCACCAGTGATTTCGGGGGTAACACAGATACGCAGTATTTT
NA TRBJ2-3 TRBV4-3 NA CASSQEWAGPEYF TGCGCCAGCAGCCAAGAGTGGGCAGGCCCTGAGTATTTT
NA TRBJ1-4 TRBV12-3/TRBV12-4 TRBD1 CASSFRGHEKLFF TGTGCCAGCAGTTTCAGGGGGCATGAAAAACTGTTTTTT
few TRBJ1-2 TRBV12-5 NA CASGLGPPYRGYGYTF TGTGCTAGTGGTTTGGGCCCACCGTATCGAGGATATGGCTACACCTTC
NA TRBJ2-1 TRBV6-5 NA CASSYLDSLQEDEQFF TGTGCCAGCAGTTACTTGGACAGCTTGCAAGAAGATGAGCAGTTCTTC
NA TRBJ2-3 TRBV20-1 NA CSGSRMAASTDTQYF TGCAGTGGGTCGAGGATGGCAGCCAGCACAGATACGCAGTATTTT
NA TRBJ2-1 TRBV11-2 NA CASSLHRTNEQFF TGTGCCAGCAGCCTGCACCGGACCAATGAGCAGTTCTTC
few TRBJ2-1 TRBV7-6 NA CASRQRGGANSNEQFF TGTGCCAGCAGACAAAGGGGGGGGGCCAATTCCAATGAGCAGTTCTTC
few TRBJ2-7 TRBV7-2 TRBD1 CASSRTGLGEQYF TGTGCCAGCAGTCGGACAGGGTTGGGCGAGCAGTACTTC
NA TRBJ2-7 TRBV20-1 NA CSARSSRAGSYEQYF TGCAGTGCTAGATCAAGTCGGGCAGGGTCCTACGAGCAGTACTTC
few TRBJ2-5 TRBV28 NA CASSPSVWETQYF TGTGCCAGCAGCCCATCTGTATGGGAGACCCAGTACTTC
NA TRBJ2-7 TRBV15 NA CATSRDVADFYEQYF TGTGCCACCAGCAGAGATGTCGCCGATTTCTACGAGCAGTACTTC
NA TRBJ2-3 TRBV12-3/TRBV12-4 TRBD2 CASSLGVGLAGRRTADTQYF TGTGCCAGCAGCCTCGGTGTGGGACTAGCGGGGAGACGTACAGCAGATACGCAGTATTTT
NA TRBJ2-7 TRBV7-2 TRBD2 CASSLAPGLAKPYEQYF TGTGCCAGCAGCTTAGCGCCGGGACTAGCGAAACCCTACGAGCAGTACTTC
NA TRBJ1-2 TRBV27 NA CASRNPGNYGYTF TGTGCCAGCAGAAACCCGGGCAACTATGGCTACACCTTC